The clone carrying this TCR beta chain has just a few counts. As yet, its antigen is unknown. Per the germline V gene, CDR1 is DFQATT and CDR2 is SNEGSKA (reference sequence). V was pared by 2 bases and J by 4 bases, with 12 bases of the junction left unmatched. The length of the CDR3 is 16 residues. The authors prepared the TCRbeta library with unique molecular identifiers. TCRdb analysed the PCR reads with MiXCR anew, one entry per CDR3 protein. Of over 85,000 distinct CDR3 sequences listed, roughly 7.2% are singletons. These data belong to a study of T-cell reconstitution after alpha-beta-depleted transplantation in children. Regarding the study as a whole: At the one-year point after transplant, T-cell counts and TCRbeta diversity were found to come mostly from T cells that had been newly produced. Certain patients had high TCRbeta diversity at day 60, and it came from recipient T cells and thymic progenitors that survived. Where alpha-beta T cells came from about two months after transplant was reportedly several hundred expanded graft clones.

The TCR originated in a boy between 2 and 15 years old with acute lymphoblastic leukemia, due to receive a stem cell transplant. The chain links TRBV20-1 to TRBJ2-3; 7 bases are shared with TRBD2. The material was PBMCs, obtained before TCRalphabeta/CD19-depleted stem cell transplant. This chain's CDR3 is CSARKGGGGGSDTQYF. The CDR3 DNA reads as TGCAGTGCTAGAAAAGGAGGCGGGGGTGGGTCAGATACGCAGTATTTT.